This T cell receptor (beta chain) was captured in a study of blood T cell repertoires in COVID-19. At the level of the study: PBMCs, B-cell-depleted T cells, or T cells provided the cDNA or gDNA that made up the material.

The CDR3 length is 14 residues. Germline loops: CDR1 SGDLS, CDR2 YYNGEE. With 4 bases clipped from V and 5 bases from J, the junction kept 8 bases outside the gene matches. Authors' analysis steps: It was from reference gene primer amplification that nucleated cell counts were estimated. TCRdb keeps only in-frame clones here, not all; method: immunoSEQ multiplex PCR. That table is the source of V, J and clone size, and D and trimming were worked out from the DNA. This table has about 210,000 clones, roughly 90% appearing once. Sequencing was done on a sample of peripheral blood. The V gene is TRBV9, the J gene TRBJ1-1; 7 bases map to TRBD1. The clonotype was recovered from a woman aged 40 to 50 with acute or convalescent COVID-19. The CDR3 reads CASSKTGEGTEAFF. Written as DNA, the CDR3 is TGTGCCAGCAGCAAAACAGGGGAAGGGACTGAAGCTTTCTTT.